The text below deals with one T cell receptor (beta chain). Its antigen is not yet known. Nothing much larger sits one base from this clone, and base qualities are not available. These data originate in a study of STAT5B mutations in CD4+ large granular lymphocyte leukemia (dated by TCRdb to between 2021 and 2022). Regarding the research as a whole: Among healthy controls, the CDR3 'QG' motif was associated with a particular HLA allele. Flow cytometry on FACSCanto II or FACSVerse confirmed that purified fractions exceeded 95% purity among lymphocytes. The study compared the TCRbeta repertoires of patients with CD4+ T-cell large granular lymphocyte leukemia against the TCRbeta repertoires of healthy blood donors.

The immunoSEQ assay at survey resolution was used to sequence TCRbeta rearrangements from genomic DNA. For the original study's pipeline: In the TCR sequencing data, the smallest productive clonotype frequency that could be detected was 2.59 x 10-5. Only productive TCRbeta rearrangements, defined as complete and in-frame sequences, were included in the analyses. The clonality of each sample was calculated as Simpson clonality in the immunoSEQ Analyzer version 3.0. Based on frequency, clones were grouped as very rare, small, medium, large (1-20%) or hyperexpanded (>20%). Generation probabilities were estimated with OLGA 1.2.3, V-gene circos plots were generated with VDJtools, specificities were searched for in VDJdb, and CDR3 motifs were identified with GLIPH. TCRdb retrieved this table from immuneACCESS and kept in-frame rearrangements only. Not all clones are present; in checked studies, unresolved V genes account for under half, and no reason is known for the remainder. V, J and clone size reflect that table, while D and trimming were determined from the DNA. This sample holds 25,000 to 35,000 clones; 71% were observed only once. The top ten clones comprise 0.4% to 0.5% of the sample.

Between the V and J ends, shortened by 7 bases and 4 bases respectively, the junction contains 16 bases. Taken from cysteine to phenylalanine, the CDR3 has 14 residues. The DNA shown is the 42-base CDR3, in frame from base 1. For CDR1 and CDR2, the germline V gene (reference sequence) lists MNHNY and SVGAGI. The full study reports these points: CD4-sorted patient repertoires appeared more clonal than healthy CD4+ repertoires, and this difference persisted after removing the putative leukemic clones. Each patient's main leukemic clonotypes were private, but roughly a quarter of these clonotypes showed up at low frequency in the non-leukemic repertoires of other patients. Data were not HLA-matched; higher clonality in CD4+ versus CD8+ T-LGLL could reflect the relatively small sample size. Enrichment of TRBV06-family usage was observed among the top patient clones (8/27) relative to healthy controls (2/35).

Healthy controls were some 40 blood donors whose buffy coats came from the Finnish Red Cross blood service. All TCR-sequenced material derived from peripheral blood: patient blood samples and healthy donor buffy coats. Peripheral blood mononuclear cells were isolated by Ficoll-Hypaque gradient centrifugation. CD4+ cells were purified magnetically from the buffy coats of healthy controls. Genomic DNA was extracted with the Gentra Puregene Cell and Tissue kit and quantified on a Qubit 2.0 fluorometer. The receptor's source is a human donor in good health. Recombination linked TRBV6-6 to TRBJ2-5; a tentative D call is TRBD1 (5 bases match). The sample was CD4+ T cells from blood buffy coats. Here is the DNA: TGTGCCAGCACCCCCCAAGGGGCGAGAGAGACCCAGTACTTC. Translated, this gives CASTPQGARETQYF.